This is a list of T cell receptor beta chains from one sample in a study of cytomegalovirus exposure and HLA in healthy donors. Profiling relied on immunoSEQ multiplex PCR, and the TCRdb table lists in-frame clones only, not all of them. The sample lists 77,000 or so clones; about 80% were seen once. Sequenced input: PBMCs. The receptors shown here come from a woman in her 40s in good health and CMV-seronegative. Both conserved end residues are part of each CDR3. The order of the fields is CDR3 protein, CDR3 DNA, J gene, V gene, D gene, clone size. D genes are given only for firm matches. The size of a clone is reported for some rows only, either as once, few or many, or as a class for expanded clones.

CDR3 protein: CASSYSTGGNQPQHF; CDR3 DNA: TGTGCCAGCAGTTACTCGACAGGAGGCAATCAGCCCCAGCATTTT; J gene: TRBJ1-5; V gene: TRBV6-6; D gene: .; clone size: few
CDR3 protein: CASSQEIEGYDEQFF; CDR3 DNA: TGTGCCAGCAGCCAAGAAATAGAGGGTTATGATGAGCAGTTCTTC; J gene: TRBJ2-1; V gene: TRBV4-2; D gene: .; clone size: .
CDR3 protein: CSAEGVAGGSYNEQFF; CDR3 DNA: TGCAGCGCCGAGGGGGTAGCGGGAGGCTCCTACAATGAGCAGTTCTTC; J gene: TRBJ2-1; V gene: TRBV29-1; D gene: TRBD2; clone size: .
CDR3 protein: CATSRERRAREQYF; CDR3 DNA: TGTGCCACCAGCAGAGAGAGGAGGGCTCGCGAGCAGTACTTC; J gene: TRBJ2-7; V gene: TRBV15; D gene: .; clone size: .
CDR3 protein: CASSLGQGYSPLHF; CDR3 DNA: TGTGCCAGCAGCTTAGGACAGGGGTATTCACCCCTCCACTTT; J gene: TRBJ1-6; V gene: TRBV7-3; D gene: TRBD1; clone size: .
CDR3 protein: CASSPTGGVTGEQFF; CDR3 DNA: TGTGCCAGCAGTCCAACAGGGGGCGTAACCGGTGAGCAGTTCTTC; J gene: TRBJ2-1; V gene: TRBV6-6; D gene: TRBD1; clone size: .
CDR3 protein: CALNREGPNTGELFF; CDR3 DNA: TGTGCCCTGAATCGGGAGGGACCGAACACCGGGGAGCTGTTTTTT; J gene: TRBJ2-2; V gene: TRBV10-3; D gene: TRBD2; clone size: .
CDR3 protein: CAISERTSGGALQETQYF; CDR3 DNA: TGTGCCATCAGTGAGCGGACTAGCGGGGGGGCCCTCCAAGAGACCCAGTACTTC; J gene: TRBJ2-5; V gene: TRBV10-3; D gene: TRBD2; clone size: .
CDR3 protein: CASGPRWGQGISEAFF; CDR3 DNA: TGTGCCAGCGGCCCCCGGTGGGGACAGGGGATTTCTGAAGCTTTCTTT; J gene: TRBJ1-1; V gene: TRBV27; D gene: TRBD1; clone size: .
CDR3 protein: CASSEDRVNYGYTF; CDR3 DNA: TGTGCCAGCAGTGAAGACAGAGTTAACTATGGCTACACCTTC; J gene: TRBJ1-2; V gene: TRBV2; D gene: .; clone size: few
CDR3 protein: CASSQEFGSGYNEQFF; CDR3 DNA: TGCGCCAGCAGCCAAGAGTTCGGCTCCGGGTACAATGAGCAGTTCTTC; J gene: TRBJ2-1; V gene: TRBV4-3; D gene: .; clone size: few
CDR3 protein: CASSESGQYNEKLFF; CDR3 DNA: TGTGCCAGCAGTGAATCCGGACAGTATAATGAAAAACTGTTTTTT; J gene: TRBJ1-4; V gene: TRBV6-1; D gene: .; clone size: .
CDR3 protein: CASSQVHRVNEQYF; CDR3 DNA: TGCGCCAGCAGCCAAGTACACAGGGTAAACGAGCAGTACTTC; J gene: TRBJ2-7; V gene: TRBV4-1; D gene: .; clone size: .
CDR3 protein: CASSLTGGPEAFF; CDR3 DNA: TGTGCCAGCAGCTTGACAGGGGGGCCTGAAGCTTTCTTT; J gene: TRBJ1-1; V gene: TRBV7-3; D gene: TRBD1; clone size: .
CDR3 protein: CAISALAGVYGELFF; CDR3 DNA: TGTGCCATCAGTGCACTAGCGGGAGTATATGGGGAGCTGTTTTTT; J gene: TRBJ2-2; V gene: TRBV10-3; D gene: TRBD2; clone size: .
CDR3 protein: CASSQEPAGGPYNEQFF; CDR3 DNA: TGCGCCAGCAGCCAAGAGCCCGCGGGAGGGCCTTACAATGAGCAGTTCTTC; J gene: TRBJ2-1; V gene: TRBV4-1; D gene: TRBD2; clone size: .
CDR3 protein: CAISGGGLKETQYF; CDR3 DNA: TGTGCCATCAGTGGGGGGGGTTTAAAAGAGACCCAGTACTTC; J gene: TRBJ2-5; V gene: TRBV10-3; D gene: TRBD2; clone size: once
CDR3 protein: CAGGATNEKLFF; CDR3 DNA: TGCGCCGGAGGGGCAACTAATGAAAAACTGTTTTTT; J gene: TRBJ1-4; V gene: TRBV10-1; D gene: .; clone size: once
CDR3 protein: CASSLMGGSNQPQHF; CDR3 DNA: TGTGCCAGCAGCTTAATGGGAGGAAGCAATCAGCCCCAGCATTTT; J gene: TRBJ1-5; V gene: TRBV7-2; D gene: .; clone size: .
CDR3 protein: CSVETISDTQYF; CDR3 DNA: TGCAGCGTTGAAACAATTTCAGATACGCAGTATTTT; J gene: TRBJ2-3; V gene: TRBV29-1; D gene: .; clone size: .
CDR3 protein: CASSQAPEPADTQYF; CDR3 DNA: TGCGCCAGCAGTCAAGCCCCGGAGCCGGCCGATACGCAGTATTTT; J gene: TRBJ2-3; V gene: TRBV4-3; D gene: .; clone size: .
CDR3 protein: CASSLGTGLAPYNEQFF; CDR3 DNA: TGTGCCAGCAGCTTAGGGACCGGACTAGCCCCCTACAATGAGCAGTTCTTC; J gene: TRBJ2-1; V gene: TRBV7-9; D gene: TRBD2; clone size: .
CDR3 protein: CASSTTENTEAFF; CDR3 DNA: TGTGCCAGCTCAACGACAGAGAACACTGAAGCTTTCTTT; J gene: TRBJ1-1; V gene: TRBV18; D gene: .; clone size: .
CDR3 protein: CASSFWTSGTYEQYF; CDR3 DNA: TGTGCCAGCAGCTTCTGGACTAGCGGGACCTACGAGCAGTACTTC; J gene: TRBJ2-7; V gene: TRBV5-6; D gene: TRBD2; clone size: .
CDR3 protein: CASSVGGAARAFF; CDR3 DNA: TGTGCCAGCAGCGTCGGCGGGGCCGCTCGGGCTTTCTTT; J gene: TRBJ1-1; V gene: TRBV9; D gene: .; clone size: few
CDR3 protein: CSVAPLTRQEPIKF; CDR3 DNA: TGCAGCGTTGCACCCTTAACCCGACAGGAGCCTATCAAGTTC; J gene: TRBJ2-4; V gene: TRBV29-1; D gene: .; clone size: .
CDR3 protein: CASSLPSGPSNTQYF; CDR3 DNA: TGTGCCAGCAGTTTACCTAGCGGGCCCAGTAATACGCAGTATTTT; J gene: TRBJ2-3; V gene: TRBV28; D gene: TRBD2; clone size: .
CDR3 protein: CASRQGLENTEAFF; CDR3 DNA: TGCGCCAGCAGACAGGGTTTGGAGAACACTGAAGCTTTCTTT; J gene: TRBJ1-1; V gene: TRBV10-2; D gene: .; clone size: .
CDR3 protein: CASSLAGRGGNEQFF; CDR3 DNA: TGTGCCAGCAGCTTAGCGGGCCGGGGGGGCAATGAGCAGTTCTTC; J gene: TRBJ2-1; V gene: TRBV7-6; D gene: TRBD2; clone size: .
CDR3 protein: CASSPSSGSGASVLTF; CDR3 DNA: TGTGCCAGTAGTCCGTCCTCAGGCTCTGGGGCCAGCGTCCTGACTTTC; J gene: TRBJ2-6; V gene: TRBV19; D gene: .; clone size: .
CDR3 protein: CASSVASGRTYNEQFF; CDR3 DNA: TGTGCCAGCAGCGTAGCCAGCGGGAGGACATACAATGAGCAGTTCTTC; J gene: TRBJ2-1; V gene: TRBV9; D gene: TRBD2; clone size: .
CDR3 protein: CASSTFPLAGGSLNQETQYF; CDR3 DNA: TGTGCCAGCAGCACCTTCCCGTTGGCGGGGGGCTCCCTTAACCAAGAGACCCAGTACTTC; J gene: TRBJ2-5; V gene: TRBV21-1; D gene: .; clone size: .
CDR3 protein: CASSARTSGTYEQYF; CDR3 DNA: TGTGCCAGCAGTGCAAGAACTAGCGGGACCTACGAGCAGTACTTC; J gene: TRBJ2-7; V gene: TRBV28; D gene: TRBD2; clone size: once
CDR3 protein: CASSATTGVFEQYF; CDR3 DNA: TGCGCCAGCAGCGCCACGACAGGGGTATTCGAGCAGTACTTC; J gene: TRBJ2-7; V gene: TRBV5-1; D gene: TRBD1; clone size: once
CDR3 protein: CASSRGGGQPQHF; CDR3 DNA: TGTGCCAGCAGCAGGGGAGGGGGACAGCCCCAGCATTTT; J gene: TRBJ1-5; V gene: TRBV2; D gene: .; clone size: few
CDR3 protein: CASSLADSSYNEQFF; CDR3 DNA: TGCGCCAGCAGCCTCGCCGACAGCTCCTACAATGAGCAGTTCTTC; J gene: TRBJ2-1; V gene: TRBV5-1; D gene: .; clone size: .
CDR3 protein: CASSLQQGGTEAFF; CDR3 DNA: TGTGCCAGCAGCCTCCAACAGGGGGGAACTGAAGCTTTCTTT; J gene: TRBJ1-1; V gene: TRBV7-8; D gene: TRBD1; clone size: .
CDR3 protein: CASSYLAGVEKLFF; CDR3 DNA: TGTGCCAGCAGTTATTTGGCAGGGGTCGAAAAACTGTTTTTT; J gene: TRBJ1-4; V gene: TRBV6-5; D gene: .; clone size: few
CDR3 protein: CSVESRGRGETQYF; CDR3 DNA: TGCAGCGTTGAATCTAGGGGCCGGGGGGAGACCCAGTACTTC; J gene: TRBJ2-5; V gene: TRBV29-1; D gene: .; clone size: few
CDR3 protein: CASSQDLGWREQPYNEQFF; CDR3 DNA: TGTGCCAGCAGCCAAGATCTGGGCTGGCGGGAACAACCCTACAATGAGCAGTTCTTC; J gene: TRBJ2-1; V gene: TRBV14; D gene: .; clone size: .
CDR3 protein: CASSEGAGGLSEQFF; CDR3 DNA: TGTGCCAGCAGTGAAGGAGCGGGGGGGCTTAGTGAGCAGTTCTTC; J gene: TRBJ2-1; V gene: TRBV7-3; D gene: TRBD2; clone size: .
CDR3 protein: CASSKGTASTDTQYF; CDR3 DNA: TGTGCCAGCAGCAAAGGGACTGCTAGCACAGATACGCAGTATTTT; J gene: TRBJ2-3; V gene: TRBV5-6; D gene: .; clone size: few
CDR3 protein: CASSTWDRGLPYEQYF; CDR3 DNA: TGTGCCAGCAGTACCTGGGACAGGGGGCTTCCCTACGAGCAGTACTTC; J gene: TRBJ2-7; V gene: TRBV28; D gene: TRBD1; clone size: .
CDR3 protein: CAWSSFPPGTNEKLFF; CDR3 DNA: TGTGCCTGGAGTTCCTTCCCCCCGGGTACTAATGAAAAACTGTTTTTT; J gene: TRBJ1-4; V gene: TRBV30; D gene: .; clone size: .